The clone carrying this T cell receptor (beta chain) was observed a handful of times. The PCR ran on 60 Vbeta and 13 Jbeta primers. Libraries were prepared by immunoSEQ multiplex PCR; TCRdb keeps only in-frame clonotypes and omits some of them. Of about 31,000 clones listed, 44% were seen once; the top ten hold less than 2%. This record comes from a study of cytomegalovirus exposure and HLA in healthy donors. The sample taken for sequencing was PBMCs. The sequence came from a woman in her forties or fifties in good health and CMV-seronegative.

The DNA for the CDR3 is TGCGCCAGCAGCTTCCAGGGGGAAAACACCGGGGAGCTGTTTTTT. Protein product: CASSFQGENTGELFF. The chain links TRBV5-1 to TRBJ2-2; the match to TRBD1 covers 7 bases. Germline CDR1 SGHRS, CDR2 YFSETQ. The CDR3 has 15 amino acids. V lost 2 bases to trimming and J lost 2 bases; unmatched junction nucleotides: 3.